These T cell receptor beta chains were read from a single sample in a study of shared clonotypes between healthy human individuals. Assay: immunoSEQ multiplex PCR; the TCRdb copy retains only in-frame clones and omits some. Of roughly 2.4 million clones in the sample, more than 90% were seen once. The specimen was naive CD4+ T cells sorted from blood. Receptors originate from a man aged 18 to 30 in good health. CDR3s include the opening cysteine and the closing phenylalanine or tryptophan. D genes are given only for firm matches. Not every row has a clone size; where given, it reads once, few, many or a size class.

>TRBJ2-1|TRBV2|.|13|.
CASSEARAPEQFF
TGTGCCAGCAGTGAAGCCCGCGCCCCCGAGCAGTTCTTC
>TRBJ2-7|TRBV2|.|12|.
CASSGLTYEQYF
TGTGCCAGCAGCGGACTAACCTACGAGCAGTACTTC
>TRBJ2-1|TRBV2|.|13|.
CASSEDYHNEQFF
TGTGCCAGCAGTGAGGACTACCACAATGAGCAGTTCTTC
>TRBJ2-1|TRBV5-4|.|13|.
CASSFPSPNEQFF
TGTGCCAGCAGCTTCCCTAGCCCCAATGAGCAGTTCTTC
>TRBJ2-2|TRBV28|.|15|.
CASSSPGRPTGELFF
TGTGCCAGCAGTTCCCCCGGGCGACCCACCGGGGAGCTGTTTTTT
>TRBJ2-2|TRBV11-2|.|12|.
CASSFGTGELFF
TGTGCCAGCAGTTTCGGAACCGGGGAGCTGTTTTTT
>TRBJ1-5|TRBV7-8|.|13|once
CASSFSMEQPQHF
TGTGCCAGCAGCTTCTCGATGGAGCAGCCCCAGCATTTT
>TRBJ2-7|TRBV7-6|.|16|.
CASSLKAAAGVYEQYF
TGTGCCAGCAGCCTGAAGGCAGCGGCAGGGGTTTACGAGCAGTACTTC
>TRBJ2-3|TRBV18|TRBD2|18|once
CASSRDRGTSGVTDTQYF
TGTGCCAGCTCACGGGACAGGGGGACTAGCGGGGTCACAGATACGCAGTATTTT
>TRBJ1-3|TRBV5-1|TRBD1|15|.
CASSTGTGSGNTIYF
TGCGCCAGCAGTACCGGGACAGGGTCTGGAAACACCATATATTTT
>TRBJ1-2|TRBV7-9|.|14|.
CASSLESRNYGYTF
TGTGCCAGCAGCTTAGAGAGCCGGAACTATGGCTACACCTTC
>TRBJ2-5|TRBV6-6|.|12|.
CASSWVPETQYF
TGTGCCAGCAGTTGGGTGCCCGAGACCCAGTACTTC
>TRBJ1-1|TRBV7-2|.|16|.
CASTTFPANSYTEAFF
TGTGCCAGCACCACATTCCCGGCGAACTCGTACACTGAAGCTTTCTTT
>TRBJ2-4|TRBV6-5|.|13|.
CASSYPGTRIQYF
TGTGCCAGCAGTTACCCCGGGACTCGCATTCAGTACTTC
>TRBJ1-3|TRBV7-9|.|14|.
CASSSQGTGNTIYF
TGTGCCAGCAGCTCCCAAGGCACTGGAAACACCATATATTTT
>TRBJ2-7|TRBV5-1|.|13|.
CASSLTGSYEQYF
TGCGCCAGCAGCTTGACCGGGTCCTACGAGCAGTACTTC
>TRBJ2-7|TRBV6-5|TRBD2|11|.
CASTPPSGLYF
TGTGCCAGCACCCCCCCTAGCGGGTTGTACTTC
>TRBJ2-5|TRBV25-1|.|14|few
CASSEYGREETQYF
TGTGCCAGCAGTGAATACGGGCGTGAAGAGACCCAGTACTTC
>TRBJ2-6|TRBV7-6|TRBD2|18|.
CASSLSTGGFSGANVLTF
TGTGCCAGCAGCTTATCAACGGGGGGATTCTCTGGGGCCAACGTCCTGACTTTC
>TRBJ2-1|TRBV25-1|.|15|.
CASSESLPGLNEQFF
TGTGCCAGCAGTGAATCCCTCCCGGGTCTTAATGAGCAGTTCTTC
>TRBJ2-3|TRBV29-1|.|16|.
CSWSPGTRGSTDTQYF
TGCAGCTGGTCCCCCGGGACAAGGGGAAGCACAGATACGCAGTATTTT
>TRBJ2-2|TRBV5-1|.|15|.
CASSPQLKNTGELFF
TGCGCCAGCAGCCCCCAACTGAAGAACACCGGGGAGCTGTTTTTT
>TRBJ1-1|TRBV5-4|.|16|.
CASSFPTGRENTEAFF
TGTGCCAGCAGCTTCCCAACAGGGAGGGAGAACACTGAAGCTTTCTTT
>TRBJ1-4|TRBV5-1|TRBD1|14|.
CASSSGTGVEKLFF
TGCGCCAGCAGCTCCGGGACAGGGGTCGAAAAACTGTTTTTT
>TRBJ1-6|TRBV30|.|15|.
CAWSGQRDGNSPLHF
TGTGCCTGGAGTGGCCAAAGGGACGGTAATTCACCCCTCCACTTT
>TRBJ2-7|TRBV7-2|.|15|.
CASSLGQGLPYEQYF
TGTGCCAGCAGCTTAGGGCAGGGGCTCCCCTACGAGCAGTACTTC
>TRBJ1-3|TRBV5-6|.|15|.
CASSPDVNPGNTIYF
TGTGCCAGCAGTCCCGACGTAAACCCTGGAAACACCATATATTTT
>TRBJ2-7|TRBV7-9|.|12|.
CASSLSSYEQYF
TGTGCCAGCAGCTTGAGCTCCTACGAGCAGTACTTC
>TRBJ2-1|TRBV5-1|.|13|.
CASSLLGSREQFF
TGCGCCAGCAGCTTGCTCGGGTCCAGGGAGCAGTTCTTC
>TRBJ2-7|TRBV9|TRBD2|15|.
CASSVEGGDSYEQYF
TGTGCCAGCAGCGTGGAGGGAGGGGACTCCTACGAGCAGTACTTC
>TRBJ2-2|TRBV9|.|15|.
CASSAEQANTGELFF
TGTGCCAGCAGCGCAGAACAGGCGAACACCGGGGAGCTGTTTTTT
>TRBJ1-2|TRBV5-4|.|14|.
CASSVGTEGYGYTF
TGTGCCAGCAGCGTAGGCACAGAGGGCTATGGCTACACCTTC
>TRBJ2-3|TRBV7-2|TRBD2|18|.
CASSFKRGGHLTTDTQYF
TGTGCCAGCAGCTTCAAGCGGGGGGGTCACCTGACCACAGATACGCAGTATTTT
>TRBJ2-1|TRBV7-7|TRBD1|13|once
CASSSDRGNEQFF
TGTGCTAGCAGCTCGGACAGGGGTAATGAGCAGTTCTTC
>TRBJ2-4|TRBV25-1|TRBD2|11|.
CASTRGDIQYF
TGTGCCAGCACCCGGGGGGACATTCAGTACTTC
>TRBJ1-2|TRBV19|.|13|.
CASSIFKGDGYTF
TGTGCCAGTAGTATTTTTAAGGGGGATGGCTACACCTTC
>TRBJ1-2|TRBV5-5|TRBD1|15|.
CASSPVPGQGYGYTF
TGTGCCAGCAGCCCAGTCCCCGGACAGGGCTATGGCTACACCTTC
>TRBJ2-1|TRBV2|.|13|.
CASSRTQTGEQFF
TGTGCGAGCAGTAGGACCCAGACCGGTGAGCAGTTCTTC
>TRBJ2-2|TRBV5-4|TRBD1|16|.
CASSTRDRGYTGELFF
TGTGCCAGCAGCACGCGGGACAGGGGATACACCGGGGAGCTGTTTTTT
>TRBJ2-3|TRBV7-2|TRBD2|18|.
CASSSGTSGSWVTDTQYF
TGTGCCAGCAGCTCTGGGACTAGCGGGAGTTGGGTCACAGATACGCAGTATTTT
>TRBJ2-7|TRBV6-6|.|13|once
CASRQGADYEQYF
TGTGCCAGCAGGCAGGGTGCAGACTACGAGCAGTACTTC
>TRBJ1-2|TRBV9|TRBD1|15|.
CASSVGWDRVNGYTF
TGTGCCAGCAGCGTAGGATGGGACAGGGTAAACGGCTACACCTTC
>TRBJ2-5|TRBV11-2|.|11|.
CASSWRETQYF
TGTGCCAGCAGCTGGCGGGAGACCCAGTACTTC
>TRBJ2-3|TRBV4-3|TRBD2|19|.
CASSQLPSGTSGGADTQYF
TGCGCCAGCAGCCAGCTTCCTAGCGGGACTTCGGGTGGAGCAGATACGCAGTATTTT
>TRBJ1-5|TRBV30|TRBD1|15|.
CAWSQNRGLNQPQHF
TGTGCCTGGAGTCAAAACAGGGGGCTGAATCAGCCCCAGCATTTT
>TRBJ2-7|TRBV5-1|TRBD1|15|.
CASSPTGTGIYEQYF
TGCGCCAGCAGCCCGACCGGGACAGGGATTTACGAGCAGTACTTC
>TRBJ1-5|TRBV9|TRBD1|16|.
CASISPRDSDNQPQHF
TGTGCCAGCATCTCCCCCCGGGACAGCGATAACCAGCCCCAGCATTTT
>TRBJ1-2|TRBV7-4|.|14|.
CASCPAGNNYGYTF
TGTGCCAGCTGCCCGGCGGGGAACAACTATGGCTACACCTTC
>TRBJ1-2|TRBV30|.|15|.
CAWSLTGQFNYGYTF
TGTGCCTGGAGTCTAACAGGGCAATTTAACTATGGCTACACCTTC
>TRBJ1-1|TRBV5-1|.|15|.
CASSFVVSGNTEAFF
TGCGCCAGCAGCTTCGTGGTTTCCGGGAACACTGAAGCTTTCTTT
>TRBJ2-7|TRBV14|.|14|.
CASSQDPGPYEQYF
TGTGCCAGCAGCCAAGATCCGGGGCCCTACGAGCAGTACTTC
>TRBJ2-5|TRBV28|.|15|once
CASSLGSRGTETQYF
TGTGCCAGCAGTTTAGGCTCTAGAGGAACGGAGACCCAGTACTTC